This entry concerns a single T cell receptor beta chain. This record belongs to a study of T cell changes during pregnancy in multiple sclerosis. Generated by immunoSEQ multiplex PCR, the TCRdb table keeps only in-frame clones and is missing some. The sample consists of tens of thousands of clones, around 87% of them appearing once. The CDR3 is made up of 15 amino acids. CDR1 is SGHVS, CDR2 FQNEAQ, per germline. V gave up 0 bases and J gave up 5 bases; unmatched junction bases: 6. The sequenced sample was CD4+ T cells from peripheral blood mononuclear cells, obtained in the second trimester of pregnancy. The origin of this receptor is a female donor in good health, enrolled as a control in a pregnancy study. The V call is TRBV7-8, the J call TRBJ2-5, with 7 bases identical to TRBD1. The CDR3: CASSLANRGSETQYF. CDR3 nucleotides: TGTGCCAGCAGCTTAGCGAACAGGGGATCGGAGACCCAGTACTTC. Complete variable domain (other parts from reference TRBV7-8 and TRBJ2-5): GAGVSQSPRYKVAKRGQDVALRCDPISGHVSLFWYQQALGQGPEFLTYFQNEAQLDKSGLPSDRFFAERPEGSVSTLKIQRTQQEDSAVYLCASSLANRGSETQYFGPGTRLLVL.